Shown below are 8 T cell receptor beta chains from a single sample sequenced in a study of cytomegalovirus exposure and HLA in healthy donors. The PCR ran on 60 Vbeta and 13 Jbeta primers. TCRdb's copy holds only in-frame clones and misses some; the assay was immunoSEQ multiplex PCR. The sample lists approximately 150,000 clones, over 65% occurring once. Sample: PBMCs. The receptors stem from a man aged 40-50 years in good health and CMV-seropositive.

The genes are TRBV7-9 and TRBJ2-5, with 9 bases aligning to TRBD1. The germline V gene encodes CDR1 SEHNR and CDR2 FQNEAQ (reference sequence). V shed 5 bases and J 6 bases; nucleotides not matched to a gene: 4. The CDR3 covers 13 residues. The CDR3 DNA is TGTGCCAGCAGCCCCGGGACAGGGAAGACCCAGTACTTC. Its protein is CASSPGTGKTQYF. Variable domain in full (rest from reference TRBV7-9 and TRBJ2-5): DTGVSQNPRHKITKRGQNVTFRCDPISEHNRLYWYRQTLGQGPEFLTYFQNEAQLEKSRLLSDRFSAERPKGSFSTLEIQRTEQGDSAMYLCASSPGTGKTQYFGPGTRLLVL.

The V gene is TRBV5-8, the J gene TRBJ1-4; 9 bases are a match to TRBD1. Per the germline V gene, CDR1 is SGHTS and CDR2 is YDEGEE. V was clipped by 0 bases and J by 6 bases; unmatched bases: 3. The CDR3 runs to 15 residues. The CDR3 protein is CASSLGDRDYEKLFF. The CDR3 nucleotides read TGTGCCAGCAGCTTGGGGGACAGGGATTATGAAAAACTGTTTTTT.

The rearrangement uses TRBV6-1 and TRBJ1-5; weak D call: TRBD1 (5 bases). The CDR3 is made up of 15 amino acids. The germline V gene has CDR1 MNHNS and CDR2 SASEGT. The V end lost 2 bases, the J end lost 6 bases, and 14 bases lay between the germline ends. The CDR3 is CASSEKTRAGQPQHF. DNA of the CDR3: TGTGCCAGCAGTGAAAAAACCAGGGCTGGTCAGCCCCAGCATTTT.

The chain employs TRBV7-2 and TRBJ2-1; the D is unclear. Germline CDR1 is SGHTA and CDR2 is FQGNSA. This CDR3 spans 13 amino acids. V lost 4 bases and J 7 bases, leaving 11 bases between the germline ends. The CDR3 reads CASSSTLENEQFF. CDR3 in DNA: TGTGCCAGCAGCTCGACCCTAGAGAATGAGCAGTTCTTC.

V gene TRBV27 combines with J gene TRBJ2-3, with 12 bases matching TRBD2. This CDR3 spans 16 amino acids. The V segment lost 6 bases and the J segment 4 bases; nucleotides outside the gene matches: 8. Germline V CDR1 and CDR2: MNHEY, SMNVEV (reference sequence). In DNA, the CDR3 is TGTGCCAGCAGATCGAGACTAGCGGGAGACTCAGATACGCAGTATTTT. It encodes CASRSRLAGDSDTQYF.

The rearrangement joins TRBV9 to TRBJ2-7, with 8 bases that match TRBD2. This CDR3 has 13 amino acids. CDR1 and CDR2 from the germline V gene are SGDLS and YYNGEE. J gave up 6 bases and V 0 bases, and 2 bases lay outside the gene matches. CDR3 protein: CASSVAGGGEQYF. In DNA form, the CDR3 reads TGTGCCAGCAGCGTAGCGGGAGGGGGCGAGCAGTACTTC.

The V and J genes are TRBV11-2 and TRBJ2-7; no clear D. CDR3 size: 14 residues. Between the trimmed V and J ends, which lost 6 bases and 6 bases, there was a span of 18 bases. CDR1 is SGHAT, CDR2 FQNNGV, per germline. The CDR3 is CASRTTSAVPEQYF. The CDR3 DNA reads as TGTGCCAGCAGAACTACATCCGCCGTTCCCGAGCAGTACTTC. The full variable domain, its missing parts supplied by reference TRBV11-2 and TRBJ2-7, is EAGVAQSPRYKIIEKRQSVAFWCNPISGHATLYWYQQILGQGPKLLIQFQNNGVVDDSQLPKDRFSAERLKGVDSTLKIQPAKLEDSAVYLCASRTTSAVPEQYFGPGTRLTVT.

The chain has TRBV2 and TRBJ2-3; 9 bases match TRBD2. The V gene end was trimmed by 1 base and the J gene end by 9 bases; junction bases not matched to a gene: 11. The CDR3 length is 16 residues. Germline CDR1 is SNHLY and CDR2 is FYNNEI. The CDR3 nucleotides read TGTGCCAGCAGTGAAGGAAGGGGCGGGAGGGCCGAGACGCAGTATTTT. It specifies CASSEGRGGRAETQYF.